These 24 T cell receptor beta chains share one sample of origin, sequenced in a study of blood T cells in healthy people across ages. Then a second PCR, running roughly 7 to 11 cycles, was carried out with a sample-barcoded 5' primer and a J-beta primer mix. TCRdb passed the 5' RACE reads through MiXCR, listing each CDR3 protein once. The profile shows some 750,000 distinct CDR3 sequences, approximately 21% of them singletons. The sample consisted of blood. Receptors were obtained from a man between 65 and 79 years old in good health.

This clonotype was counted only a few times. Written as DNA, the CDR3 is TGCAGCGTTGGGGACAGGGGAAGCACTGAAGCTTTCTTT. It is translated as CSVGDRGSTEAFF. The chain combines TRBV29-1 with TRBJ1-1; 10 nucleotides align to TRBD1. Per germline, CDR1 SQVTM and CDR2 ANQGSEA. V lost 4 bases and J lost 4; bases outside the gene matches: 3. This CDR3 is built from 13 residues.

This rearrangement joins TRBV7-9 to TRBJ2-7; tentatively, D is TRBD1 (6 bases). There are 12 residues in the CDR3. Germline lookup yields CDR1 SEHNR and CDR2 FQNEAQ (reference sequence). V gave up 5 bases and J gave up 9 bases, with 14 bases separating them. CDR3 in DNA: TGTGCCAGCAGCCCCCAGACAGGAGGGCAGTACTTC. It codes for CASSPQTGGQYF.

The V and J genes are TRBV2 and TRBJ2-7; 13 bases match TRBD2. TRBJ2-1 explains the end of the DNA better; the J call may be wrong. Germline CDR1 is SNHLY and CDR2 is FYNNEI. This CDR3 spans 13 amino acids. The CDR3 protein is CASNPGTSGKQFF. The CDR3 coding sequence is TGTGCCAGCAATCCCGGGACTAGCGGGAAGCAGTTCTTC.

This clonotype was recorded a few times. The gene calls are TRBV24-1 and TRBJ2-1; 15 nucleotides agree with TRBD2. Germline lookup yields CDR1 KGHDR and CDR2 SFDVKD. The CDR3 runs to 17 residues. With 4 bases clipped from V and 7 bases from J, the junction kept 7 bases outside the gene matches. CDR3 sequence (DNA): TGTGCCACCAGTGAGTCCGGGACTAGCGGGAGGAGGAATGAGCAGTTCTTC. Amino acids: CATSESGTSGRRNEQFF.

The genes are TRBV2 and TRBJ2-1; 10 bases are shared with TRBD2. Germline CDR1 reads SNHLY; CDR2 reads FYNNEI. CDR3 length: 15 residues. With 3 bases clipped from V and 7 bases from J, the junction kept 6 bases outside the gene matches. CDR3 region: CASSEGAGGLNEQFF. The DNA for the CDR3 is TGTGCCAGCAGTGAGGGAGCGGGGGGGCTTAATGAGCAGTTCTTC.

The gene calls are TRBV10-2 and TRBJ2-1; TRBD1 matches at 8 bases. The CDR3 length is 15 residues. The trim removed 2 bases at V and 6 bases at J, leaving 6 bases unmatched. Germline V CDR1 and CDR2: WSHSY, SAAADI. CDR3 amino acids: CASSEIGQGFNEQFF. In DNA form, the CDR3 reads TGCGCCAGCAGTGAGATAGGACAGGGTTTCAATGAGCAGTTCTTC.

This clonotype was seen a few times. This chain joins TRBV20-1 and TRBJ2-7, with 7 bases lining up with TRBD1. The germline V gene encodes CDR1 DFQATT and CDR2 SNEGSKA (reference sequence). Germline trimming cut 3 bases from V and 0 bases from J; bases unmatched to any gene: 5. There are 14 residues in the CDR3. The CDR3 loop reads CSASGRGSSYEQYF. The CDR3 nucleotides read TGCAGTGCTAGCGGCAGGGGGAGCTCCTACGAGCAGTACTTC.

V is TRBV12-3 or TRBV12-4 and J is TRBJ2-7; 7 bases are shared with TRBD1. CDR3 length: 14 residues. Trimming cost V 5 bases and J 7 bases; bases outside gene matches: 11. CDR3 amino acids: CASSLTGDIIEQYV. CDR3 bases: TGTGCCAGCAGTCTAACAGGGGACATCATAGAGCAGTACGTC.

V gene TRBV12-3 or TRBV12-4 combines with J gene TRBJ1-5, with D unresolved. V lost 2 bases and J 5 bases, leaving 7 bases between the germline ends. There are 13 residues in the CDR3. Here the CDR3 reads CASSLSWDQPQHF. As DNA, the CDR3 is TGTGCCAGCAGTTTATCCTGGGATCAGCCCCAGCATTTT.

This chain connects TRBV11-2 to TRBJ2-2; 8 bases agree with TRBD2. The length of the CDR3 is 16 residues. Germline V gene data show CDR1 as SGHAT and CDR2 as FQNNGV. The trim removed 2 bases at V and 8 bases at J, leaving 10 bases unmatched. CDR3 DNA: TGTGCCAGCAGCTTATCACTAGCGGTGGGCGCAGGGGAGCTGTTTTTT. It specifies CASSLSLAVGAGELFF.

This clonotype was seen more than once but under ten times. This sequence joins TRBV10-2 and TRBJ2-7, with 7 bases that match TRBD1. The J call is uncertain, as TRBJ2-1 better fits the DNA end. The CDR3 runs to 13 residues. CDR1 and CDR2 from the germline V gene are WSHSY and SAAADI. In DNA form, the CDR3 reads TGCGCCAGCAGTGTTAGGGGGCCTAGTGAGCAGTTCTTC. Protein product: CASSVRGPSEQFF.

The V gene is TRBV20-1, the J gene TRBJ2-1, with TRBD1 matching over 8 bases. This CDR3 contains 15 residues. CDR1 is DFQATT and CDR2 is SNEGSKA in the germline V gene (reference sequence). V gave up 6 bases and J gave up 3 bases; unmatched junction bases: 10. As DNA, the CDR3 is TGCAGTGCGCTTGGACAGGGCAGTTTCTACAATGAGCAGTTCTTC. It codes for CSALGQGSFYNEQFF.

Only a few counts were recorded for this clonotype. CDR3 nucleotide sequence: TGTGCCAGCAGCCACAAGTCGTCAGGGGTAAATGAGCAGTTCTTC. Its translation is CASSHKSSGVNEQFF. The chain is built from TRBV3-1 and TRBJ2-1, with D perhaps TRBD1 (6 bases). This CDR3 is built from 15 residues. Germline V CDR1 and CDR2: LGHDT, YNNKEL (reference sequence). Trimming shortened V by 3 bases and J by 7 bases, and 16 bases separated the two germline ends.

This clonotype occurred many times. V usage is TRBV29-1 and J usage is TRBJ1-2, with TRBD1 matching 8 bases. CDR1 SQVTM and CDR2 ANQGSEA come from the germline V gene. V lost 4 bases, J lost 4 bases, and 5 bases stayed unmatched. The CDR3 contains 13 residues. CDR3 amino acids: CSVVTGDGYGYTF. Here the CDR3 DNA reads TGCAGCGTTGTGACAGGGGATGGCTATGGCTACACCTTC.

This clonotype turned up a few times. J is TRBJ2-5 and V is TRBV4-1; TRBD2 is a possible D gene (6 bases). Deletions cut 1 base from V and 0 bases from J, with 15 bases between. The CDR3 is 17 amino acids. Looked up from germline, CDR1 is MGHRA and CDR2 is YSYEKL. CDR3 DNA: TGCGCCAGCAGCCAAGGGCCCGGGAGCGGGTACCAAGAGACCCAGTACTTC. It specifies CASSQGPGSGYQETQYF.

J is TRBJ2-3 and V is TRBV20-1, with D possibly being TRBD2 (5 bases). The CDR3 runs to 14 residues. With 2 bases removed from V and 1 base from J, the gap between germline ends came to 10 bases. CDR1 DFQATT and CDR2 SNEGSKA come from the germline V gene (reference sequence). The CDR3 protein is CSARSSVGTDTQYF. For the CDR3, the DNA is TGCAGTGCTAGAAGTAGCGTCGGCACAGATACGCAGTATTTT.

This clonotype was seen at least ten times. The chain employs TRBV20-1 and TRBJ2-3; TRBD2 matches 8 bases. Trimming at V came to 0 bases and at J to 4 bases, leaving 9 bases not matched to a gene. This CDR3 has 16 residues. The germline V gene encodes CDR1 DFQATT and CDR2 SNEGSKA (reference sequence). The chain's CDR3 is CSARDRSSGTADTQYF. As DNA, the CDR3 is TGCAGTGCTAGAGATCGGAGTAGCGGGACGGCAGATACGCAGTATTTT.

This clonotype was detected a few times. The rearrangement joins TRBV7-2 to TRBJ2-5; 8 bases fit TRBD1. The J call is doubtful: the DNA matches TRBJ2-7 better. CDR3 length: 18 amino acids. Germline values: CDR1 SGHTA, CDR2 FQGNSA. CDR3 DNA: TGTGCCAGCAGCTCATCAATTACCGGTAGGACAGGGTGGTACGAGCAGTACTTC. Protein product: CASSSSITGRTGWYEQYF.

V and J are TRBV20-1 and TRBJ1-1; 7 bases match TRBD1. The CDR3 loop spans 15 amino acids. The V gene end was trimmed by 3 bases and the J gene end by 0 bases; junction bases not matched to a gene: 7. Germline V gene data show CDR1 as DFQATT and CDR2 as SNEGSKA (reference sequence). CDR3 DNA sequence: TGCAGTGCTAGCCCCCGACAGGGAATGAACACTGAAGCTTTCTTT. It specifies CSASPRQGMNTEAFF.

There are a few counts of this clonotype. The V call is TRBV20-1, the J call TRBJ1-2; 12 bases match TRBD1. V lost 6 bases to trimming and J lost 1 base; unmatched junction nucleotides: 9. The CDR3 sequence is 16 residues long. The germline V gene has CDR1 DFQATT and CDR2 SNEGSKA (reference sequence). DNA for the CDR3: TGCAGTGCGGCCGGGACAGGGGGCCTTGGTAACTATGGCTACACCTTC. Translation gives CSAAGTGGLGNYGYTF.

This clonotype was detected only a few times. This chain connects TRBV12-3 or TRBV12-4 to TRBJ1-2; the match to TRBD1 covers 8 bases. The CDR3 length is 16 residues. The junction had 14 bases not matched to a gene; V was cut back by 7 bases and J by 4 bases. The CDR3 nucleotides are TGTGCCAGCACCTCCCCCGCCCGGACAGGGCGCTATGGCTACACCTTC. This sequence encodes CASTSPARTGRYGYTF.

This clonotype was detected only once. This rearrangement joins TRBV12-3 or TRBV12-4 to TRBJ2-2, with 8 positions matching TRBD1. V shed 8 bases and J 1 base; nucleotides not matched to a gene: 3. This CDR3 is 14 amino acids long. The CDR3 is CASGDRLNTGELFF. CDR3 nucleotide sequence: TGTGCCAGCGGGGACAGGTTGAACACCGGGGAGCTGTTTTTT.

The rearrangement joins TRBV12-3 or TRBV12-4 to TRBJ2-4; TRBD2 might be the D (6 bases). The CDR3 is 14 residues long. The ends were cut back, 2 bases at V and 6 bases at J, with 11 bases in the middle. CDR3 sequence (DNA): TGTGCCAGCAGTTTATGGGGGGTGGGAAACATTCAGTACTTC. It translates to CASSLWGVGNIQYF.

The chain joins TRBV6-5 to TRBJ1-5; D gene uncertain. V gave up 6 bases and J gave up 6 bases, with 15 bases separating them. Germline lookup yields CDR1 MNHEY and CDR2 SVGAGI. The CDR3 spans 14 residues. As DNA, the CDR3 is TGTGCCAGCAGCCGTGGGGAAAAGGGTCAGCCCCAGCATTTT. Amino acids: CASSRGEKGQPQHF.